The 30 T cell receptor beta chains given below trace back to one sample, sequenced in a study of blood T cell repertoires in COVID-19 (TCRdb year 2020). Libraries were prepared through the immunoSEQ multiplex PCR assay. The table comes from immuneACCESS by way of TCRdb, which keeps in-frame sequences with V and J called. Part of the clones is missing from these tables; in studies checked, under half for an unresolved V gene and the rest for unknown reasons. Across this sample there are about 16,000 clones, with 85% to 90% seen only once. Roughly a third of the sample comes from the top ten. Sequences were obtained from peripheral blood. The receptors were gathered from a woman of 80 years or more with COVID-19, enrolled during active disease.

This clone is labeled as large. CDR3 sequence: CASSPSSSSGNTIYF. CDR3 sequence (DNA): TGTGCCAGCTCACCAAGTAGCAGCTCTGGAAACACCATATATTTT. The chain uses TRBV18 and TRBJ1-3; D gene ambiguous. The V end lost 2 bases, the J end lost 0 bases, and 8 bases lay between the germline ends. CDR1 is KGHSH, CDR2 LQKENI, per germline. The length of the CDR3 is 15 residues.

This chain links TRBV3-1 (or the pseudogene TRBV3-2) with TRBJ2-7; 7 nucleotides match TRBD1. The CDR3 runs 14 residues. Germline CDR1 reads LGHDT; CDR2 reads YNNKEL (reference sequence). Germline trimming cut 5 bases from V and 5 bases from J; bases unmatched to any gene: 9. CDR3 region: CASSRQGNGNEQYF. DNA of the CDR3: TGTGCCAGCAGCAGACAGGGAAATGGCAACGAGCAGTACTTC.

The chain employs TRBV10-3 and TRBJ1-5, with TRBD1 identical over 7 bases. This CDR3 has 15 residues. The V gene's germline CDR1 is ENHRY and CDR2 SYGVKD. The junction had 13 bases not matched to a gene; V was cut back by 10 bases and J by 4 bases. CDR3 sequence: CATTEAPQGNQPQHF. For the CDR3, the DNA is TGTGCCACTACAGAGGCCCCACAGGGGAATCAGCCCCAGCATTTT.

The chain couples TRBV11-2 to TRBJ1-2, with D hard to call. The germline CDR1 and CDR2 sequences are SGHAT and FQNNGV. The germline V and J ends were trimmed by 6 bases and 8 bases, with 10 bases remaining between them. The CDR3 is 11 amino acids. The CDR3 DNA follows: TGTGCCAGCAGTCCCGGGTTGGGCTACACCTTC. Translation: CASSPGLGYTF.

This clone was detected once. The gene calls are TRBV7-2 and TRBJ1-6, with a tentative D call TRBD1 (6 bases). The ends were cut back, 2 bases at V and 9 bases at J, with 20 bases in the middle. CDR1 and CDR2 from the germline V gene are SGHTA and FQGNSA. The CDR3 spans 17 residues. CDR3 loop: CASSLRLDRLGGSPLHF. The CDR3 DNA is TGTGCCAGCAGCTTAAGACTGGACAGATTAGGGGGTTCACCCCTCCACTTT.

This clone was observed a handful of times. Here the CDR3 reads CASRSGTANTEAFF. CDR3 bases: TGTGCCAGCAGGTCCGGGACTGCGAACACTGAAGCTTTCTTT. J is TRBJ1-1 and V is TRBV7-2; a weak D match, TRBD1 (5 bases). Trimming took off 6 bases at V and 1 base at J, with 12 bases between the two ends. The germline CDR1 and CDR2 sequences are SGHTA and FQGNSA. CDR3 size: 14 residues.

The V call is TRBV7-2, the J call TRBJ2-7; D may be TRBD1 (6 bases). The V gene's germline CDR1 is SGHTA and CDR2 FQGNSA. Deletions cut 2 bases from V and 2 bases from J, with 10 bases between. There are 14 residues in the CDR3. CDR3: CASSLRGKTYEQYF. The DNA for the CDR3 is TGTGCCAGCAGCTTAAGGGGGAAAACCTACGAGCAGTACTTC.

The V and J genes are TRBV7-7 and TRBJ2-4; TRBD1 might be the D (5 bases). The germline CDR1 and CDR2 sequences are SSHAT and FNYEAQ (reference sequence). This CDR3 has 13 residues. CDR3 coding DNA: TGTGTCGTAAAACAGGCAGCCAAAAACATTCAGTACTTC. This encodes CVVKQAAKNIQYF.

This clone was recorded only once. The chain has TRBV24-1 and TRBJ2-1; weak D call: TRBD1 (8 bases). The germline V gene has CDR1 KGHDR and CDR2 SFDVKD. The length of the CDR3 is 21 residues. V lost 4 bases to trimming and J lost 6 bases, with 33 bases between them. CDR3 amino acids: CATSDPTGVEAGRGLGNEQFF. The CDR3, as DNA: TGTGCCACCAGTGACCCGACAGGGGTCGAAGCGGGAAGGGGATTGGGCAATGAGCAGTTCTTC.

V is TRBV27 and J is TRBJ1-4, with D perhaps TRBD1 (5 bases). Germline CDR1 reads MNHEY; CDR2 reads SMNVEV (reference sequence). The CDR3 is 17 amino acids. Trimming cost V 2 bases and J 7 bases, with 20 bases left between them. The CDR3 here is CASSLRGPWQGGEKLFF. CDR3 nucleotide sequence: TGTGCCAGCAGTTTAAGGGGCCCCTGGCAGGGAGGTGAAAAACTGTTTTTT.

The chain has TRBV7-2 and TRBJ2-7; 12 bases match TRBD2. This CDR3 is 15 amino acids long. V gave up 5 bases and J gave up 4 bases; unmatched junction bases: 6. CDR1 is SGHTA, CDR2 FQGNSA, per germline. In DNA form, the CDR3 reads TGTGCCAGCAGCCAGACTAGCGGGGGACCTTACGAGCAGTACTTC. As protein: CASSQTSGGPYEQYF.

This chain links TRBV15 with TRBJ1-5; D call uncertain. This CDR3 has 14 amino acids. The germline V and J ends were trimmed by 0 bases and 4 bases, with 7 bases remaining between them. The germline CDR1 and CDR2 sequences are LNHNV and YYDKDF (reference sequence). The CDR3 DNA reads TGTGCCACCAGCAGAGATGCGACAAATCAGCCCCAGCATTTT. Residues: CATSRDATNQPQHF.

This clone was seen a single time. V usage is TRBV28 and J usage is TRBJ2-7; 7 nucleotides match TRBD1. The CDR3 extends over 18 amino acids. Trimming at V came to 3 bases and at J to 0 bases, leaving 14 bases not matched to a gene. Germline V gene lookup returns CDR1 MDHEN and CDR2 SYDVKM. This CDR3 is CASSFKSTGEGSSYEQYF. The CDR3 nucleotides are TGTGCCAGCAGTTTTAAATCCACAGGGGAAGGGAGCTCCTACGAGCAGTACTTC.

The chain combines TRBV2 with TRBJ1-5; D is uncertain. The CDR3 is 15 residues long. The V gene lost 3 bases and the J gene lost 7 bases, with 16 bases spanning the gap. Germline lookup yields CDR1 SNHLY and CDR2 FYNNEI. CDR3 sequence (DNA): TGTGCCAGCAGTGATGGGTTGCCCCGCGGACAGCCCCAGCATTTT. Protein sequence: CASSDGLPRGQPQHF.

This chain links TRBV2 with TRBJ2-7; the D gene is possibly TRBD1 (6 bases). This CDR3 region has 12 residues. The germline V gene has CDR1 SNHLY and CDR2 FYNNEI. Trimming took off 7 bases at V and 0 bases at J, with 7 bases between the two ends. CDR3 amino acids: CASKGDSYEQYF. CDR3 sequence (DNA): TGTGCCAGCAAGGGGGACTCCTACGAGCAGTACTTC.

The rearrangement uses TRBV10-2 and TRBJ2-5, with TRBD2 matching over 13 bases. The CDR3 sequence is 15 residues long. V shed 7 bases and J 6 bases; nucleotides not matched to a gene: 8. Germline assignment: CDR1 WSHSY and CDR2 SAAADI. The chain's CDR3 is CASNPGTSGKQTQYF. The CDR3 DNA follows: TGCGCCAGCAATCCGGGGACTAGCGGGAAACAGACCCAGTACTTC.

The rearrangement joins TRBV7-6 to TRBJ1-1, with D unresolved. The CDR3 extends over 15 amino acids. CDR1 is SGHVS and CDR2 is FNYEAQ in the germline V gene. Trimming left V 0 bases short and J 0 bases short, with 8 bases between. The CDR3 bases are TGTGCCAGCAGCTTAGCAGCTACAGTGAACACTGAAGCTTTCTTT. It specifies CASSLAATVNTEAFF. Using reference TRBV7-6 and TRBJ1-1 for the parts outside the CDR3, the full variable domain is GAGVSQSPRYKVTKRGQDVALRCDPISGHVSLYWYRQALGQGPEFLTYFNYEAQQDKSGLPNDRFSAERPEGSISTLTIQRTEQRDSAMYRCASSLAATVNTEAFFGQGTRLTVV.

The chain uses TRBV7-2 and TRBJ2-3; 8 nucleotides line up with TRBD2. From germline, CDR1 is SGHTA and CDR2 FQGNSA. The CDR3 extends over 14 amino acids. Trimming at V came to 6 bases and at J to 1 base, leaving 3 bases not matched to a gene. CDR3 in amino acids: CASRPTSGTDTQYF. The CDR3 nucleotides are TGTGCCAGCAGACCGACTAGCGGCACAGATACGCAGTATTTT. The whole variable domain, filled in from reference TRBV7-2 and TRBJ2-3, reads GAGVSQSPSNKVTEKGKDVELRCDPISGHTALYWYRQSLGQGLEFLIYFQGNSAPDKSGLPSDRFSAERTGGSVSTLTIQRTQQEDSAVYLCASRPTSGTDTQYFGPGTRLTVL.

V is TRBV12-2 and J is TRBJ1-6; the table gives TRBD1 as D, unverified against the DNA. TRBV12-2 is a listed pseudogene. This CDR3 region has 15 residues. The DNA of the CDR3 is TGTGCAAGTCGCTTAGCCGGACAGGGTTTCTTACCCCTCCACTTT. Residues: CASRLAGQGFLPLHF.

This rearrangement joins TRBV3-1 (or the pseudogene TRBV3-2) to TRBJ2-5; 11 nucleotides align to TRBD2. J was trimmed by 1 base and V by 4 bases; bases with no gene match: 2. CDR3 length equals 15 residues. Germline V gene sequence: CDR1 LGHDT, CDR2 YNNKEL (reference sequence). DNA for the CDR3: TGTGCCAGCAGCCGAGGGACTAGCGGCCAAGAGACCCAGTACTTC. Its protein is CASSRGTSGQETQYF.

The chain joins TRBV6-1 to TRBJ1-1; D possibly corresponds to TRBD1 (6 bases). CDR1 is MNHNS and CDR2 is SASEGT in the germline V gene. V dropped 3 bases and J dropped 5 bases, with 25 bases sitting between them. This CDR3 comprises 18 residues. As DNA, the CDR3 is TGTGCCAGCAGTGACAGCGACAGGCGGGCGTCTAGCGGGACTGAAGCTTTCTTT. This encodes CASSDSDRRASSGTEAFF.

The chain has TRBV4-1 and TRBJ2-7; D is possibly TRBD1 (5 bases). CDR3 length: 15 amino acids. The V gene's germline CDR1 is MGHRA and CDR2 YSYEKL. V was pared by 0 bases and J by 3 bases, with 12 bases between. CDR3 in amino acids: CASSQDQGTFYEQYF. The DNA for the CDR3 is TGCGCCAGCAGCCAAGACCAGGGTACATTCTACGAGCAGTACTTC.

The rearrangement links TRBV6-6 to TRBJ1-4, with TRBD1 identical over 9 bases. Germline CDR1 MNHNY, CDR2 SVGAGI (reference sequence). The V and J ends lost 0 bases and 5 bases, in that order; junction bases with no gene match: 4. The CDR3 has 16 amino acids. CDR3 DNA: TGTGCCAGCAGTTACTCGATGGGGACAGGGAATGAAAAACTGTTTTTT. It is translated as CASSYSMGTGNEKLFF.

The chain couples TRBV7-9 to TRBJ1-1; 7 bases are shared with TRBD1. The germline V gene encodes CDR1 SEHNR and CDR2 FQNEAQ (reference sequence). V was pared by 5 bases and J by 1 base, with 4 bases of the junction left unmatched. This CDR3 region has 14 residues. As DNA, the CDR3 is TGTGCCAGCAGCCCCTGGACAGGGAACACTGAAGCTTTCTTT. Translation: CASSPWTGNTEAFF.

The chain is built from TRBV5-6 and TRBJ1-3, with 8 bases identical to TRBD1. V lost 0 bases to trimming and J lost 3 bases; unmatched junction nucleotides: 5. Germline V CDR1 and CDR2: SGHDT, YYEEEE. The CDR3 consists of 16 residues. CDR3 DNA sequence: TGTGCCAGCAGCTTGGCCGCAGGGGGCGGTGGAAACACCATATATTTT. Translation gives CASSLAAGGGGNTIYF.

The chain joins TRBV9 to TRBJ2-7, with 7 bases identical to TRBD1. The V and J ends lost 0 bases and 5 bases, in that order; junction bases with no gene match: 17. There are 18 residues in the CDR3. The germline CDR1 and CDR2 sequences are SGDLS and YYNGEE. As DNA, the CDR3 is TGTGCCAGCAGCGTAGGAGGGACACTACAGGGGCCTTACAACGAGCAGTACTTC. This gives the protein CASSVGGTLQGPYNEQYF.

This chain connects TRBV3-1 (or the pseudogene TRBV3-2) to TRBJ1-6; D may be TRBD1 (5 bases). Germline V gene lookup returns CDR1 LGHDT and CDR2 YNNKEL (reference sequence). The germline V and J ends were trimmed by 4 bases and 8 bases, with 18 bases remaining between them. This CDR3 is built from 16 residues. CDR3 sequence (DNA): TGTGCCAGCAGCCGCATGGGGGGGGATCGATATTCACCCCTCCACTTT. Protein: CASSRMGGDRYSPLHF.

The rearrangement uses TRBV29-1 and TRBJ1-1; tentatively, D is TRBD1 (5 bases). V was trimmed by 6 bases and J by 1 base, leaving 12 bases between them. The germline gives CDR1 SQVTM, CDR2 ANQGSEA. CDR3 length: 13 amino acids. The CDR3 protein is CSVAGRANTEAFF. The CDR3 region has the DNA TGCAGCGTGGCGGGACGGGCGAACACTGAAGCTTTCTTT.

The chain combines TRBV6-5 with TRBJ1-2; 7 nucleotides agree with TRBD1. There are 14 residues in the CDR3. Germline CDR1 reads MNHEY; CDR2 reads SVGAGI. V lost 2 bases to trimming and J lost 7 bases; unmatched junction nucleotides: 7. CDR3 amino acids: CASSYRGGGLGYTF. The DNA of the CDR3 is TGTGCCAGCAGTTACCGCGGAGGGGGCCTTGGCTACACCTTC.

Turning to this clone: The junction shows a germline mismatch at one end, possibly a read error. V and J are TRBV2 and TRBJ2-5; 10 nucleotides align to TRBD2. The CDR3 contains 11 residues. Germline loops: CDR1 SNHLY, CDR2 FYNNEI. Here the CDR3 reads CASRALAGVNF. CDR3 coding DNA: TGTGCCAGCAGGGCTCTAGCGGGAGTGAACTTC. Full variable domain (rest looked up from reference TRBV2 and TRBJ2-5): EPEVTQTPSHQVTQMGQEVILRCVPISNHLYFYWYRQILGQKVEFLVSFYNNEISEKSEIFDDQFSVERPDGSNFTLKIRSTKLEDSAMYFCASRALAGVNFGPGTRLLVL.